This T cell receptor beta chain stems from a study of T cells after yellow fever vaccination. Study conclusions and caveats: Contaminants from the bulk population, in the form of abundant clonotypes, could be found in FACS-sorted repertoires. A faster peak, day 5 versus 15, was reached by the weaker secondary response. Detected again after the booster were most primary-vaccination clones, at roughly 95% CD4 and about 90% CD8.

In making TCR cDNA, 5'RACE template switching added a universal primer site and UMIs to it. TCRdb reprocessed the 5' RACE reads via MiXCR and lists one record per CDR3 protein. The table has some 600,000 distinct CDR3 sequences, 17% seen once. Germline V lookup: CDR1 MDHEN, CDR2 SYDVKM. CDR3 length equals 16 residues. The V and J ends lost 8 bases and 2 bases respectively, with 19 bases between them. This clonotype was detected only a few times. Its antigen is undetermined. This chain joins TRBV28 and TRBJ1-5; D remains ambiguous. Material: PBMCs, obtained 5 to 6 days after the first yellow fever vaccination. The sequence was obtained from a man younger than 35 who received the YFV17D yellow fever vaccine. The CDR3 DNA is TGTGCCAGCTCCCTGTCGGGGTTTGGGGGCAATCAGCCCCAGCATTTT. This translates into CASSLSGFGGNQPQHF.